Shown below are 12 T cell receptor beta chains from a single sample sequenced in a study of cytotoxic CD8 clonotypes in ibrutinib-treated CLL. This table comes from immunoSEQ multiplex PCR, and its TCRdb copy is limited to in-frame clones, with some not included. The table lists 190,000 or so clones, around 70% of them singletons. The specimen was PBMCs, collected after 24 months of ibrutinib treatment. The source is a human donor with chronic lymphocytic leukemia.

In DNA form, the CDR3 reads TGCGCCAGCAGATCGGGACGAGAGCAGTACTTC. Its translation: CASRSGREQYF. The chain combines TRBV10-2 with TRBJ2-7, with D perhaps matching TRBD1 or TRBD2 (5 bases each). Germline V gene sequence: CDR1 WSHSY, CDR2 SAAADI. This CDR3 has 11 residues. The germline V and J ends were trimmed by 6 bases and 7 bases, with 10 bases remaining between them.

V gene TRBV4-3 combines with J gene TRBJ2-7, with D perhaps matching TRBD1 (5 bases). Germline assignment: CDR1 LGHNA and CDR2 YSLEER. This CDR3 contains 14 residues. V lost 1 base and J 3 bases, leaving 10 bases between the germline ends. Here the CDR3 reads CASSQVRQGYEQYF. The CDR3, as DNA: TGCGCCAGCAGCCAAGTACGGCAGGGCTACGAGCAGTACTTC.

This clone was seen once. The chain has TRBV28 and TRBJ1-4; D not certain. Per germline, CDR1 MDHEN and CDR2 SYDVKM. With 5 bases removed from V and 0 bases from J, the gap between germline ends came to 13 bases. This CDR3 is built from 16 residues. CDR3 loop: CASSPTGRATNEKLFF. The CDR3 nucleotides read TGTGCCAGCAGTCCGACCGGACGGGCAACTAATGAAAAACTGTTTTTT.

This clone was recorded only once. V is TRBV14 and J is TRBJ1-2; 7 bases agree with TRBD1. The CDR3 is 17 residues long. With V trimmed by 3 bases and J by 8 bases, 18 bases remained unmatched. Looked up from germline, CDR1 is SGHDN and CDR2 is FVKESK. The CDR3 DNA reads TGTGCCAGCAGCCACCGAACAGGGGCCATCGCGCTTGCCGGCTACACCTTC. This encodes CASSHRTGAIALAGYTF.

A single count supports this clone. The chain uses TRBV9 and TRBJ2-2; 7 nucleotides match TRBD1. The junction had 4 bases not matched to a gene; V was cut back by 0 bases and J by 8 bases. CDR3 length equals 14 residues. CDR1 and CDR2 from the germline V gene are SGDLS and YYNGEE. This CDR3 is CASSVVDRAGELFF. The CDR3 DNA reads TGTGCCAGCAGCGTAGTAGACAGGGCAGGGGAGCTGTTTTTT.

CDR3 sequence reads: CASSLAGDNYNEQFF. CDR3 sequence (DNA): TGCGCCAGCAGCTTGGCCGGGGACAACTACAATGAGCAGTTCTTC. This chain uses TRBV5-1 with TRBJ2-1; the D gene is possibly TRBD1 (6 bases). The CDR3 consists of 15 residues. CDR1 SGHRS and CDR2 YFSETQ come from the germline V gene. The V end lost 0 bases, the J end lost 3 bases, and 10 bases lay between the germline ends.

CDR3 region: CASSSGFYNEQFF. The CDR3, as DNA: TGTGCCAGCAGTTCGGGGTTTTACAATGAGCAGTTCTTC. This chain links TRBV28 with TRBJ2-1, with D tentatively TRBD2 (5 bases). CDR3 length equals 13 residues. Germline V gives CDR1 MDHEN, CDR2 SYDVKM. The V end was cut by 4 bases, the J end by 4 bases, with 8 bases between.

This clone was detected once. The V gene is TRBV2, the J gene TRBJ2-2, with 7 nucleotides matching TRBD2. Germline lookup yields CDR1 SNHLY and CDR2 FYNNEI. The CDR3 has 14 residues. Trimming removed 8 bases from V and 1 base from J; junction bases left unmatched: 4. CDR3: CASGASGNTGELFF. In DNA, the CDR3 is TGTGCCAGCGGAGCTAGCGGGAACACCGGGGAGCTGTTTTTT.

This clone was observed a handful of times. The chain recombines TRBV7-2 with TRBJ2-5, with D possibly matching TRBD2 (5 bases). The CDR3 is 14 residues long. Germline CDR1 and CDR2: SGHTA and FQGNSA. The ends were cut back, 5 bases at V and 2 bases at J, with 12 bases in the middle. CDR3 bases: TGTGCCAGCAGCCCTAACGGGGTTCAAGAGACCCAGTACTTC. It is translated as CASSPNGVQETQYF.

This clone was seen a few times. The rearrangement links TRBV7-8 to TRBJ1-1; unclear D gene. This CDR3 contains 13 residues. Germline lookup yields CDR1 SGHVS and CDR2 FQNEAQ. V shed 5 bases and J shed 5 bases, with 12 bases lying between them. CDR3 DNA: TGTGCCAGCAGCCGGGAGACTGGGACTGAAGCTTTCTTT. Encoded protein: CASSRETGTEAFF.

This chain links TRBV19 with TRBJ1-2; possible D gene TRBD1, 6 bases. Germline CDR1 reads LNHDA; CDR2 reads SQIVND (reference sequence). CDR3 length equals 15 residues. Trimming pared 7 bases from V and 3 bases from J, leaving 18 bases between. The CDR3 protein is CASTLQGRVDYGYTF. The CDR3 region has the DNA TGTGCCAGTACTCTCCAGGGGAGGGTCGACTATGGCTACACCTTC. Full variable domain (rest looked up from reference TRBV19 and TRBJ1-2): DGGITQSPKYLFRKEGQNVTLSCEQNLNHDAMYWYRQDPGQGLRLIYYSQIVNDFQKGDIAEGYSVSREKKESFPLTVTSAQKNPTAFYLCASTLQGRVDYGYTFGSGTRLTVV.

Only a few counts were recorded for this clone. The V and J genes are TRBV5-6 and TRBJ2-2, with D tentatively TRBD1 or TRBD2 (6 bases each). The CDR3 is made up of 16 amino acids. Germline CDR1 reads SGHDT; CDR2 reads YYEEEE. V lost 0 bases, J lost 0 bases, and 9 bases lay in between. The CDR3: CASSLVGGPNTGELFF. DNA for the CDR3: TGTGCCAGCAGCTTGGTCGGGGGCCCGAACACCGGGGAGCTGTTTTTT.